The text below deals with one T cell receptor beta chain. Its antigen is unknown. The CDR3 is 12 residues long. The V gene lost 0 bases and the J gene lost 6 bases, with 4 bases spanning the gap. The germline gives CDR1 LGHDT, CDR2 YNNKEL (reference sequence). Sequencing used immunoSEQ multiplex PCR; TCRdb keeps in-frame clones, though not all of them. The data show approximately 180,000 clones, just over 90% seen once. The data stem from a study of T cell responses to AZD1222 COVID-19 vaccine. Broader study findings: Spike as a whole was targeted by vaccine-associated CD4 TCRs, dominant at 160-218 and 743-854. Most donors were white British, females outnumbered males, and clonal diversity was possibly underestimated.

This sequence joins TRBV3-1 (or the pseudogene TRBV3-2) and TRBJ2-3, with unresolved D. The receptor comes from an adult who received the MenACWY meningococcal vaccine as a control. The source material was peripheral blood, sampled 28 days after the second dose of the MenACWY control vaccine. The CDR3 spells CASSQERDTQYF. In DNA, the CDR3 is TGTGCCAGCAGCCAAGAGCGGGATACGCAGTATTTT.